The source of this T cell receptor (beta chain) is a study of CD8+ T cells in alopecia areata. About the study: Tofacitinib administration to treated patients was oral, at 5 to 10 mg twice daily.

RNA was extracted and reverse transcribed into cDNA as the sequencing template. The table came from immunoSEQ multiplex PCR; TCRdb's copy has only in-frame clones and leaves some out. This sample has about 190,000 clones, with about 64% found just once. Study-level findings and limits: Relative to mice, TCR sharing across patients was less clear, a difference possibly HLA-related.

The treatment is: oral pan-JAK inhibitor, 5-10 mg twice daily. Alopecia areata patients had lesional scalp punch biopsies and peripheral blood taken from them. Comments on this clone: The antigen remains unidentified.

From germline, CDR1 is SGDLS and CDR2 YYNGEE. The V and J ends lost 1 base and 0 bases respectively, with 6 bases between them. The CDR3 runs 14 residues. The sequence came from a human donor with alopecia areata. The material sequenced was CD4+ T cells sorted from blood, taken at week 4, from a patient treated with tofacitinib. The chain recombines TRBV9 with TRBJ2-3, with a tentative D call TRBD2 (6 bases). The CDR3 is CASSVRGSTDTQYF. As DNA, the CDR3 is TGTGCCAGCAGCGTACGGGGGAGCACAGATACGCAGTATTTT.